These T cell receptor beta chains were read from a single sample in a study of glioma-infiltrating T cells. One entry per CDR3 protein results from TCRdb running MiXCR on the multiplex PCR reads. This sample has more than 110,000 distinct CDR3 sequences, with around 40% found just once. Sequenced: glioma tissue, nonneoplastic brain tissue, or PBMCs (not recorded which). The receptors were gathered from a human donor with low-grade glioma or glioblastoma, undergoing nonglioma brain surgery, or in good health (not recorded which). Both conserved end residues are part of each CDR3. The D gene is left open where the match is weak. Size is omitted from some rows. Given values are once, few, many or a class for expanded clones.

v_gene: TRBV5-1
abundance: NA
j_gene: TRBJ1-2
d_gene: NA
CDR3nt: TGCGCCAGCATCTTGGGGAGGGCGATCTATGGCTACACCTTC
CDR3aa: CASILGRAIYGYTF

v_gene: TRBV10-3
abundance: NA
j_gene: TRBJ2-7
d_gene: TRBD1
CDR3nt: TGTGCCACCTTAGATTATATTACAGGGGGATCCTACGAGCAGTACTTC
CDR3aa: CATLDYITGGSYEQYF

v_gene: TRBV27
abundance: few
j_gene: TRBJ1-6
d_gene: NA
CDR3nt: TGTGCCAGCAGGCCCTGGGAGGGATTGAATTCACCCCTCCACTTT
CDR3aa: CASRPWEGLNSPLHF

v_gene: TRBV6-6
abundance: NA
j_gene: TRBJ2-3
d_gene: TRBD1
CDR3nt: TGTGCCAGCAGCTCCGGGACAGGTGGAGATAGGCAGTATTTT
CDR3aa: CASSSGTGGDRQYF

v_gene: TRBV29-1
abundance: few
j_gene: TRBJ2-3
d_gene: TRBD1
CDR3nt: TGCAGTGCTAGAGATCTCCACAGGGGGTTTACAGATACGCAGTATTTT
CDR3aa: CSARDLHRGFTDTQYF

v_gene: TRBV7-9
abundance: few
j_gene: TRBJ2-7
d_gene: NA
CDR3nt: TGTGCCAGCAGCTTAGGGCAGTCACACGGGCAGTACTTC
CDR3aa: CASSLGQSHGQYF

v_gene: TRBV6-2/TRBV6-3
abundance: NA
j_gene: TRBJ1-2
d_gene: NA
CDR3nt: TGTGCCAGCAGTTTACAAGGGGGTGACTATGGCTACACCTTC
CDR3aa: CASSLQGGDYGYTF

v_gene: TRBV7-6
abundance: few
j_gene: TRBJ2-7
d_gene: TRBD2
CDR3nt: TGTGCCAGCAGCCCGGGACTAGCGGGGACCTACGAGCAGTACTTC
CDR3aa: CASSPGLAGTYEQYF

v_gene: TRBV20-1
abundance: NA
j_gene: TRBJ1-6
d_gene: NA
CDR3nt: TGCAGTGCTTTGACGGTACTGCGGGCCGGGTCCTATAATTCACCCCTCAACTTT
CDR3aa: CSALTVLRAGSYNSPLNF

v_gene: TRBV20-1
abundance: NA
j_gene: TRBJ2-3
d_gene: NA
CDR3nt: TGCAGTGCCACGACTAGTACCACAGATACGCAGTATTTT
CDR3aa: CSATTSTTDTQYF

v_gene: TRBV6-1
abundance: few
j_gene: TRBJ2-3
d_gene: NA
CDR3nt: TGTGCCAGCAGTGATTTGGGGGCCCGACAGCAAGATACGCAGTATTTT
CDR3aa: CASSDLGARQQDTQYF

v_gene: TRBV7-9
abundance: NA
j_gene: TRBJ2-7
d_gene: NA
CDR3nt: TGTGCCAGCAGCTTAGACTACAGGGTCGAGCAGTACTTC
CDR3aa: CASSLDYRVEQYF

v_gene: TRBV11-2
abundance: once
j_gene: TRBJ2-7
d_gene: NA
CDR3nt: TGTGCCAGCAGCTTAGGAGTACAGGAAGGCGACTACGAGCAGTACTTC
CDR3aa: CASSLGVQEGDYEQYF

v_gene: TRBV29-1
abundance: NA
j_gene: TRBJ1-1
d_gene: NA
CDR3nt: TGCAGCGTACAGCTGAACACTGAAGCTTTCTTT
CDR3aa: CSVQLNTEAFF

v_gene: TRBV2
abundance: few
j_gene: TRBJ1-5
d_gene: NA
CDR3nt: TGTGCCAGCAGTGAAATGGGGACGAGGGGGAGTCAGCCCCAGCATTTT
CDR3aa: CASSEMGTRGSQPQHF